The 19 T cell receptor beta chains presented below share a single source sample, sequenced in a study of blood T cell repertoires in COVID-19 (TCRdb year 2020). The library was made by the immunoSEQ multiplex PCR assay. TCRdb re-hosts the immuneACCESS table, in-frame sequences only. Its copies lack some clones; in the studies checked, an unresolved V gene accounts for under half of them, and the cause for the rest is not known. The sample data list fewer than 300,000 clones, and roughly 85% of these were observed just once. Of the sample, 2% to 3% is held by the ten largest clones. The sequenced material came from PBMCs or T cells enriched from blood (not recorded which). Source of these receptors: a woman aged 45-60 years who had recovered from COVID-19.

This rearrangement joins TRBV3-1 (or the pseudogene TRBV3-2) to TRBJ2-5, with D possibly TRBD2 on 7 matching bases. The CDR3 extends over 15 amino acids. Trimming took 0 bases from V and 5 from J, leaving 13 bases between them. The germline CDR1 and CDR2 sequences are LGHDT and YNNKEL (reference sequence). CDR3 in DNA: TGTGCCAGCAGCCAAGATCTAGGGGGGGGTGAGACCCAGTACTTC. This sequence encodes CASSQDLGGGETQYF.

The chain combines TRBV12-5 with TRBJ1-1, with a tentative D call TRBD1 (5 bases). The CDR3 contains 15 residues. The V gene lost 4 bases and the J gene lost 3 bases, with 15 bases spanning the gap. Germline assignment: CDR1 LGHNT and CDR2 FRNRAP. DNA of the CDR3: TGTGCTAGTGGTTCAACAGGATTTGTCGACACTGAAGCTTTCTTT. Its translation: CASGSTGFVDTEAFF.

This chain links TRBV14 with TRBJ2-7; D is ambiguous. Trimming pared 0 bases from V and 1 base from J, leaving 13 bases between. Germline CDR1 and CDR2: SGHDN and FVKESK. The CDR3 covers 16 residues. CDR3 sequence (DNA): TGTGCCAGCAGCCAAGATACCCTAAGAGGTTCCTACGAGCAGTACTTC. This gives the protein CASSQDTLRGSYEQYF.

The rearrangement links TRBV11-2 to TRBJ1-3; unclear D gene. This CDR3 region has 15 residues. The V and J ends lost 0 bases and 4 bases respectively, with 10 bases between them. Germline values: CDR1 SGHAT, CDR2 FQNNGV. CDR3 protein: CASSLESSGGNTIYF. The CDR3 nucleotides read TGTGCCAGCAGCTTAGAGTCGTCGGGGGGAAACACCATATATTTT.

The V and J genes are TRBV7-2 and TRBJ1-3, with 11 positions matching TRBD1. CDR3 size: 19 residues. With 1 base clipped from V and 2 bases from J, the junction kept 10 bases outside the gene matches. Germline V gene data show CDR1 as SGHTA and CDR2 as FQGNSA. The CDR3 reads CASSLGTGGPMTTGNTIYF. The CDR3 DNA sequence: TGTGCCAGCAGCTTAGGGACAGGGGGCCCAATGACGACTGGAAACACCATATATTTT. Full variable domain (outside the CDR3, taken from reference TRBV7-2 and TRBJ1-3): GAGVSQSPSNKVTEKGKDVELRCDPISGHTALYWYRQSLGQGLEFLIYFQGNSAPDKSGLPSDRFSAERTGGSVSTLTIQRTQQEDSAVYLCASSLGTGGPMTTGNTIYFGEGSWLTVV.

This clone occurred once. This CDR3 reads CASSQGVPPGEQYF. The CDR3 DNA sequence: TGTGCCAGCAGCCAAGGAGTGCCCCCGGGAGAGCAGTACTTC. V and J are TRBV3-1 (or the pseudogene TRBV3-2) and TRBJ2-7; a possible D gene is TRBD2 (5 bases). This CDR3 has 14 amino acids. The V end was cut by 1 base, the J end by 7 bases, with 14 bases between. The germline gives CDR1 LGHDT, CDR2 YNNKEL (reference sequence).

The rearrangement joins TRBV12-3 or TRBV12-4 to TRBJ2-1; possible D gene TRBD1, 6 bases. The CDR3 sequence is 13 residues long. Trimming took 6 bases from V and 2 from J, leaving 8 bases between them. In nucleotides, the CDR3 is TGTGCCAGCAGGGGGGACACCTACAATGAGCAGTTCTTC. It translates to CASRGDTYNEQFF.

V and J are TRBV19 and TRBJ1-5, with a weak D call TRBD1 (6 bases). There are 15 residues in the CDR3. V dropped 11 bases and J dropped 4 bases, with 21 bases sitting between them. Germline CDR1 and CDR2: LNHDA and SQIVND (reference sequence). The CDR3 loop is CACGYLGAGNQPQHF. Written as DNA, the CDR3 is TGTGCCTGTGGGTATTTGGGGGCGGGTAATCAGCCCCAGCATTTT.

J is TRBJ1-4 and V is TRBV25-1; 8 bases are shared with TRBD1. This CDR3 has 16 residues. Germline trimming cut 6 bases from V and 5 bases from J; bases unmatched to any gene: 11. Germline CDR1 MGHDK, CDR2 SYGVNS. CDR3 region: CASSDPLGDRNEKLFF. CDR3 DNA: TGTGCCAGCAGCGACCCATTAGGGGACAGGAATGAAAAACTGTTTTTT. The variable domain in full, completed from reference TRBV25-1 and TRBJ1-4, reads EADIYQTPRYLVIGTGKKITLECSQTMGHDKMYWYQQDPGMELHLIHYSYGVNSTEKGDLSSESTVSRIRTEHFPLTLESARPSHTSQYLCASSDPLGDRNEKLFFGSGTQLSVL.

At least ten counts were recorded for this clone. The CDR3: CASSQFDRGSYEQYF. The CDR3 DNA reads TGCGCCAGCAGCCAGTTCGACAGGGGCTCCTACGAGCAGTACTTC. V gene TRBV4-1 combines with J gene TRBJ2-7; 8 bases map to TRBD1. V gave up 3 bases and J gave up 0 bases; unmatched junction bases: 4. This CDR3 is built from 15 residues. CDR1 is MGHRA and CDR2 is YSYEKL in the germline V gene.

This clone was observed a handful of times. This sequence joins TRBV10-3 and TRBJ2-1; D possibly corresponds to TRBD2 (5 bases). Per germline, CDR1 ENHRY and CDR2 SYGVKD. The CDR3 length is 13 residues. Trimming left V 4 bases short and J 8 bases short, with 12 bases between. The CDR3 nucleotides read TGTGCCATCAGTGGACTGGCGCGGGATGAGCAGTTCTTC. Residues: CAISGLARDEQFF.

The rearrangement joins TRBV5-1 to TRBJ1-6; possible D gene TRBD1, 6 bases. CDR1 SGHRS and CDR2 YFSETQ come from the germline V gene. This CDR3 is 17 amino acids long. Trimming took 4 bases from V and 5 from J, leaving 19 bases between them. For the CDR3, the DNA is TGCGCCAGCAGCACCCGACAGGCGAATCGACATAATTCACCCCTCCACTTT. It yields the protein CASSTRQANRHNSPLHF. The entire variable domain, with the rest obtained from reference TRBV5-1 and TRBJ1-6, is as follows: KAGVTQTPRYLIKTRGQQVTLSCSPISGHRSVSWYQQTPGQGLQFLFEYFSETQRNKGNFPGRFSGRQFSNSRSEMNVSTLELGDSALYLCASSTRQANRHNSPLHFGNGTRLTVT.

The chain couples TRBV30 to TRBJ1-4, with D maybe TRBD1 (5 bases). Germline lookup yields CDR1 GTSNPN and CDR2 SVGIG (reference sequence). Trimming left V 2 bases short and J 3 bases short, with 10 bases between. This CDR3 contains 14 residues. Written as DNA, the CDR3 is TGTGCCTGGAGTTCAGGGCATGCTAATGAAAAACTGTTTTTT. This sequence encodes CAWSSGHANEKLFF.

This clone was observed once. The chain's CDR3 is CASSLGRGYTSTDTQYF. CDR3 DNA: TGTGCCAGCAGCTTGGGTCGCGGGTACACTAGCACAGATACGCAGTATTTT. V and J are TRBV5-4 and TRBJ2-3; possibly TRBD2 for D (5 bases). Per germline, CDR1 SGHNT and CDR2 YYREEE (reference sequence). Trimming took off 0 bases at V and 0 bases at J, with 14 bases between the two ends. This CDR3 is built from 17 residues.

This chain uses TRBV7-9 with TRBJ2-1, with D perhaps matching TRBD2 (5 bases). The CDR3 sequence is 16 residues long. CDR1 and CDR2 (germline): SEHNR, FQNEAQ (reference sequence). The V and J ends lost 0 bases and 6 bases respectively, with 15 bases between them. Written as DNA, the CDR3 is TGTGCCAGCAGCTTAGCGTACAGTATGGGGAGCAATGAGCAGTTCTTC. Protein: CASSLAYSMGSNEQFF.

This chain joins TRBV19 and TRBJ2-7, with TRBD2 identical over 7 bases. J lost 0 bases, V lost 10 bases, and 9 bases had no gene match. This CDR3 is built from 14 residues. The germline CDR1 and CDR2 sequences are LNHDA and SQIVND (reference sequence). DNA of the CDR3: TGTGCCACAAAGCGGGATTGGGTCTCCTACGAGCAGTACTTC. It codes for CATKRDWVSYEQYF.

The chain has TRBV3-1 (or the pseudogene TRBV3-2) and TRBJ2-2; D is unclear. From germline, CDR1 is LGHDT and CDR2 YNNKEL (reference sequence). The CDR3 sequence is 17 residues long. Trimming took 2 bases from V and 3 from J, leaving 16 bases between them. The CDR3 spells CASSQNLPGTYTGELFF. CDR3 DNA: TGTGCCAGCAGCCAAAATCTGCCCGGTACCTACACCGGGGAGCTGTTTTTT.

This clone was observed a single time. The V gene is TRBV11-3, the J gene TRBJ2-1, with D perhaps matching TRBD1 (6 bases). CDR3 size: 15 residues. Germline values: CDR1 SGHNT, CDR2 YENEEA. V was trimmed by 2 bases and J by 10 bases, leaving 18 bases between them. The CDR3 region is CASSLQSTGRIEQFF. CDR3 sequence (DNA): TGTGCCAGCAGCTTACAATCGACAGGCCGCATCGAGCAGTTCTTC.

The rearrangement joins TRBV12-3 or TRBV12-4 to TRBJ1-2; D ambiguous. This CDR3 contains 11 residues. Deletions cut 3 bases from V and 4 bases from J, with 3 bases between. The CDR3 loop reads CASSFSYGYTF. In DNA form, the CDR3 reads TGTGCCAGCAGTTTCTCCTATGGCTACACCTTC.